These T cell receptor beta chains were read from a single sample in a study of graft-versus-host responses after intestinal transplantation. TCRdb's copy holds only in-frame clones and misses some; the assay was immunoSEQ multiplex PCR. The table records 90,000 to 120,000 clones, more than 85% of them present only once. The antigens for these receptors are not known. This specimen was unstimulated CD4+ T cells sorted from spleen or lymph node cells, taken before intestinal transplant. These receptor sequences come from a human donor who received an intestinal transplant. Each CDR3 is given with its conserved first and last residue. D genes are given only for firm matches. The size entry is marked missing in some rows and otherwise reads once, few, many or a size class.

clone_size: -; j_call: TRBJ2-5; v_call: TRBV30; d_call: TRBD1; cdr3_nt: TGTGCCTGGAATGCCGGGACAGCCCAAGAGACCCAGTACTTC; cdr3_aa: CAWNAGTAQETQYF
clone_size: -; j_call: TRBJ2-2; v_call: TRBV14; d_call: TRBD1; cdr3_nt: TGTGCCAGCAGCCAAGTGGGCTCGACAGGGCCCGGGGAGCTGTTTTTT; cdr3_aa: CASSQVGSTGPGELFF
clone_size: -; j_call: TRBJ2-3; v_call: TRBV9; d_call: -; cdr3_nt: TGTGCCAGCAGCGTAGCCTTCGGAGGACCCAATACGCAGTATTTT; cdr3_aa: CASSVAFGGPNTQYF
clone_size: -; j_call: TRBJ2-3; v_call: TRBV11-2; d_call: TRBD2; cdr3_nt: TGTGCCAGCAGCCGTAGCGGGATCACAGATACGCAGTATTTT; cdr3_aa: CASSRSGITDTQYF
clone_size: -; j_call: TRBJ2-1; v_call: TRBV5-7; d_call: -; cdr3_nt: TGTGCCAGCAGCTCCCGCGATCCATTGGAAAATGAGCAGTTCTTC; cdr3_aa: CASSSRDPLENEQFF
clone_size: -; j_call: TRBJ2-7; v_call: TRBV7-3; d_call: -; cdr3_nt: TGTGCCAGCAGCCGTAGCGGAGGCAGCTCCTACGAGCAGTACTTC; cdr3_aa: CASSRSGGSSYEQYF
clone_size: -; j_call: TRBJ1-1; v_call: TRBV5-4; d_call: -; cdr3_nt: TGTGCCAGCAGCTTGTGGGGAAATACTGAAGCTTTCTTT; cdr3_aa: CASSLWGNTEAFF
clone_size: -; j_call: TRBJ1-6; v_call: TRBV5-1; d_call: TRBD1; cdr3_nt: TGCGCCAGCAGCTTGGGGACAGGTCAGGGTTATAATTCACCCCTCCACTTT; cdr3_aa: CASSLGTGQGYNSPLHF
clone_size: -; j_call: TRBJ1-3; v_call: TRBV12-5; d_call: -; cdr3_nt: TGTGCTAGTGGGCCCGGGGAGGCTGGAAACACCATATATTTT; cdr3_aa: CASGPGEAGNTIYF
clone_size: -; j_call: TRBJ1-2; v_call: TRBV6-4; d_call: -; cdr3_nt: TGTGCCAGCAGTGAAAGCGGCAGACTCTATGGCTACACCTTC; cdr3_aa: CASSESGRLYGYTF
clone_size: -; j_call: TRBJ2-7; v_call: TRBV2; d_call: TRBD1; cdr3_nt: TGTGCCAGCAGTGAAGGGCAGGGGGCCACCTACGAGCAGTACTTC; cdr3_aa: CASSEGQGATYEQYF
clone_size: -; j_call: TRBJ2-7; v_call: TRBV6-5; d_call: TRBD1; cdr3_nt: TGTGCCAGCCAATTCGGGACAGGGTCCCACGAGCAGTACTTC; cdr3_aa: CASQFGTGSHEQYF
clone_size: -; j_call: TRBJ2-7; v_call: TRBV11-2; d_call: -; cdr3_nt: TGTGCCAGCAGCTTAGGGGGCTACATACGGACCTACGAGCAGTACTTC; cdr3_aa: CASSLGGYIRTYEQYF
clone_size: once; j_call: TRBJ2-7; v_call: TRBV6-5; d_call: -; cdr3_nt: TGTGCCAGCAGTTACTCGACGGGCGCCTACCCGTACGAGCAGTACTTC; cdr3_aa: CASSYSTGAYPYEQYF
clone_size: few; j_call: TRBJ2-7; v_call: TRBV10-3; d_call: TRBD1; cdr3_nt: TGTGCCATCAGTGAGTCGACAGGGGGCTTCTACGAGCAGTACTTC; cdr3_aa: CAISESTGGFYEQYF
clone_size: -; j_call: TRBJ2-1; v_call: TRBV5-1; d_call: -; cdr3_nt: TGCGCCAGCAGAGTGGAGGACTGGAGCTCCTACAATGAGCAGTTCTTC; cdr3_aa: CASRVEDWSSYNEQFF
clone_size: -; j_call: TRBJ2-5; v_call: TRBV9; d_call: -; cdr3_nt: TGTGCCAGCAGCGCATCTAGGGGGGAGACCCAGTACTTC; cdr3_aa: CASSASRGETQYF
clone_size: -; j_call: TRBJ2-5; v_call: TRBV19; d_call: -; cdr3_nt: TGTGCCAGTGGGGGACGGACTCAAGAGACCCAGTACTTC; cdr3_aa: CASGGRTQETQYF
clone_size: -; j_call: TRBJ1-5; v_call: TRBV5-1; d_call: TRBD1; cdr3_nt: TGCGCCAGCAGCCCGACAGGGAACTTTGGTCAGCCCCAGCATTTT; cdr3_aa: CASSPTGNFGQPQHF
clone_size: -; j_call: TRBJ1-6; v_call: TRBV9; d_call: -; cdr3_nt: TGTGCCAGCAGCGTAGACAGGGTCAATTCACCCCTCCACTTT; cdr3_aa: CASSVDRVNSPLHF
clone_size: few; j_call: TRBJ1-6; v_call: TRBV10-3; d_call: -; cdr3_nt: TGTGCCATCAGTGAATGGGGGCCAAATTCACCCCTCCACTTT; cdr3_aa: CAISEWGPNSPLHF
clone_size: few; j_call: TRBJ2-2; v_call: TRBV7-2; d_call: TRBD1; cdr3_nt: TGTGCCAGCAGCTCACAGGGGGCCGGGGAGCTGTTTTTT; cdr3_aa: CASSSQGAGELFF
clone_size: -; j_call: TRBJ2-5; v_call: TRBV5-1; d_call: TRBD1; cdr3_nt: TGCGCCAGCAGCAACGAGGGACAGCTAGAGACCCAGTACTTC; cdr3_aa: CASSNEGQLETQYF
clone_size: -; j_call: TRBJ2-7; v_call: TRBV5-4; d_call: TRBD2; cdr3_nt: TGTGCCAGCAGCCGCGCAACTAGCGGGTCGTACGAGCAGTACTTC; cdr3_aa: CASSRATSGSYEQYF
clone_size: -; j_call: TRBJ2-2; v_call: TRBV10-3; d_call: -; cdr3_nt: TGTGCCATCAGTTACCTCCAGGGATCCGGGGAGCTGTTTTTT; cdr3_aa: CAISYLQGSGELFF
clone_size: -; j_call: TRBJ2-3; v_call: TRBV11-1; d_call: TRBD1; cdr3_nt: TGTGCCAGCAGCTCGGACCGGGACAGGGTGGCGAATACGCAGTATTTT; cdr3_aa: CASSSDRDRVANTQYF
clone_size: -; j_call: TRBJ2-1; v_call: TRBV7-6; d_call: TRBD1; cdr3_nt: TGTGCCAGCAGCTTAGTTCCAACAGGGGTCTACAATGAGCAGTTCTTC; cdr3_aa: CASSLVPTGVYNEQFF
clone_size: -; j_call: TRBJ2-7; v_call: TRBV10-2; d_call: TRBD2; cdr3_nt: TGCGCCAGCAGTGAGCCTTTGGCTAGCGGGGCCTCCTACGAGCAGTACTTC; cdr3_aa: CASSEPLASGASYEQYF
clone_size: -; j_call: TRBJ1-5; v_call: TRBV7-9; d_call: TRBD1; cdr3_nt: TGTGCCAGCAGCGAGACAGGGGGCCGGGATCAGCCCCAGCATTTT; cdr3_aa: CASSETGGRDQPQHF
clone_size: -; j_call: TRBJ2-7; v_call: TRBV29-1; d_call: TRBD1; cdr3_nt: TGCAGCGGAGCTCAGACAGGGAGCCACGAGCAGTACTTC; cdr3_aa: CSGAQTGSHEQYF
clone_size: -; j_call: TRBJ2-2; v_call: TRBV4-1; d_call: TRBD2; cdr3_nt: TGCGCCAGCACCCGGACTAGCGGGAGACAGAACACCGGGGAGCTGTTTTTT; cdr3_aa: CASTRTSGRQNTGELFF
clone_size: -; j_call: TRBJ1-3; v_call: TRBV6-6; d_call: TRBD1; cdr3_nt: TGTGCCAGCAGTTACCGCGGGACAGGGGGAAACACCATATATTTT; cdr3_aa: CASSYRGTGGNTIYF
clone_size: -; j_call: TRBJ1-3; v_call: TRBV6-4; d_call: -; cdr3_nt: TGTGCCAGCGGACGACAGACACTACAGGGAGTTGTAGGAAACACCATATATTTT; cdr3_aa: CASGRQTLQGVVGNTIYF
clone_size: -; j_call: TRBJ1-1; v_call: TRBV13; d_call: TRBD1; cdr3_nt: TGTGCCAGCAGCGCCTCTGACAGGGGAAGGATGAACACTGAAGCTTTCTTT; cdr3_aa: CASSASDRGRMNTEAFF
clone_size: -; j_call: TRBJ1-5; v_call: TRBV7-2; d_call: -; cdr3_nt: TGTGCCAGCAGCTTATGGGGCGATCAGCCCCAGCATTTT; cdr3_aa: CASSLWGDQPQHF
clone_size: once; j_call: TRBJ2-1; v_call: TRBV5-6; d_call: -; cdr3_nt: TGTGCCAGCAGCAATGACCCTGGGAGCTACAATGAGCAGTTCTTC; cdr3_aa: CASSNDPGSYNEQFF
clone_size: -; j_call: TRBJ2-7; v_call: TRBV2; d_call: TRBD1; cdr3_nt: TGTGCCAGCGGCTACAGGGGATCCTACGAGCAGTACTTC; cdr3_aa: CASGYRGSYEQYF
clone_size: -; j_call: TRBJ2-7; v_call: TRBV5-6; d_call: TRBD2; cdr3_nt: TGTGCCAGCAGCTCGAAACTAAGACTAGCGGGGCCCTACGAGCAGTACTTC; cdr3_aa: CASSSKLRLAGPYEQYF